The rows below give T cell receptor beta chains drawn from one sample of a study of CXCR3-negative and CXCR3-positive naive CD8 T cells. TCRdb reanalyzed the 5' RACE reads and collapses them to one entry per CDR3 protein, without DNA. The record lists about 120,000 distinct CDR3 sequences, of which the ten most abundant hold around 0.36%. The sequenced material came from naive CXCR3+ CD8+ T cells from blood. Receptor source: a human donor in good health. Some clones in this sample may be carry-over from other donors' samples. Each CDR3 is given with its conserved first and last residue. Each record gives: CDR3 length, V gene, J gene, CDR3 protein.

17	TRBV12-3/TRBV12-4	TRBJ2-7	CASSLRRGGYSTYEQYF
16	TRBV7-3	TRBJ2-1	CASSLNGGAIYNEQFF
16	TRBV28	TRBJ2-7	CASSFRGGRHIYEQYF
14	TRBV7-9	TRBJ2-5	CASSFLTEGKTQYF
14	TRBV7-2	TRBJ2-4	CASSSSGGLDIQYF
15	TRBV5-1	TRBJ1-5	CASSLGTVGGQPQHF
16	TRBV15	TRBJ2-1	CATSEGGGISYNEQFF
16	TRBV7-3	TRBJ2-1	CASSLSRDGLSNEQFF
16	TRBV12-3/TRBV12-4	TRBJ1-6	CASRLRLGRGGSPLHF
15	TRBV27	TRBJ2-7	CASSSPGQGSYEQYF
15	TRBV9	TRBJ2-5	CASSPRPYGKETQYF
14	TRBV11-2	TRBJ1-2	CASSSPGGSYGYTF
13	TRBV9	TRBJ2-1	CASSSSLPNEQFF
17	TRBV5-1	TRBJ2-1	CASSLASDSSSYNEQFF
15	TRBV12-3/TRBV12-4	TRBJ2-1	CASSFNRGPYNEQFF
13	TRBV11-2	TRBJ2-7	CASSLVGGSEQYF
15	TRBV2	TRBJ2-7	CASSEWQGNSYEQYF
16	TRBV28	TRBJ2-4	CDSSFRARWAKNIQYF
14	TRBV7-2	TRBJ1-2	CASSTTAINYGYTF
14	TRBV13	TRBJ2-1	CASAPSERGNEQFF
17	TRBV6-1	TRBJ2-1	CASSRVAGTGLPNEQFF
18	TRBV28	TRBJ2-5	CASRALGLAGGERETQYF
16	TRBV12-3/TRBV12-4	TRBJ2-1	CASSRTSGLSYNEQFF
16	TRBV7-9	TRBJ2-1	CASSPGGSTIYNEQFF
13	TRBV6-4	TRBJ2-1	CASSDRGHNEQFF
14	TRBV11-3	TRBJ2-7	CASSLPGRLGEQYF
13	TRBV14	TRBJ2-5	CASSQPSQETQYF
16	TRBV28	TRBJ1-5	CASSFLGQMRNQPQHF
14	TRBV28	TRBJ2-1	CASSSEGLYNEQFF
15	TRBV19	TRBJ2-1	CASSIVGNLYNEQFF
13	TRBV28	TRBJ2-5	CASSFAGGETQYF
17	TRBV21-1	TRBJ2-1	CASSTPQSGTSGREQFF
17	TRBV20-1	TRBJ2-2	CSARDPWTSGYTGELFF
14	TRBV20-1	TRBJ2-5	CSARTAGLPETQYF
13	TRBV11-2	TRBJ2-1	CASMGGQYNEQFF
16	TRBV4-3	TRBJ1-4	CASSQDRASTNEKLFF
16	TRBV6-5	TRBJ1-3	CASSLYPPSPGNTIYF
13	TRBV7-9	TRBJ2-5	CASSPRDREIQYF
12	TRBV12-3/TRBV12-4	TRBJ1-1	CASSFDGTEAFF
13	TRBV29-1	TRBJ2-7	CSVEGGDPYEQYF
16	TRBV9	TRBJ2-1	CASSPQGGGPYNEQFF
16	TRBV7-9	TRBJ2-3	CASSEPPGENTDTQYF
14	TRBV7-2	TRBJ1-2	CASSDLTGGEGYTF
15	TRBV27	TRBJ2-5	CASSLYDRWEETQYF
16	TRBV5-6	TRBJ1-1	CASSSFVAIVNTEAFF
16	TRBV5-1	TRBJ2-7	CASSLGGGEGSREQYF